Sequencing of this T cell receptor (beta chain) was carried out in a study of monozygotic twins with inflammatory bowel disease. Concerning this clonotype: Its antigen is unidentified.

TCRdb processed the 5' RACE reads again and assigns one entry to each CDR3 protein, with no DNA. The sample shows approximately 400,000 distinct CDR3 sequences, and around 2.3% sits with its ten largest clones. Points from the study as a whole: With others, IBD patients shared fewer clonotypes than healthy twins did, especially with disease activity.

Sample: blood. The TCR originated in a human donor with ulcerative colitis or Crohn's disease, or a healthy co-twin of an affected twin (not recorded which).

Here the CDR3 reads CARSRGMDYGYTF. The rearrangement links TRBV6-6 to TRBJ1-2; TCRdb outputs TRBD1, but without DNA this stays unchecked. The CDR3 totals 13 residues. CDR1 and CDR2 from the germline V gene are MNHNY and SVGAGI (reference sequence).